The present T cell receptor (beta chain) was sequenced within a study of CD8+ T cells in alopecia areata. Study information: The approximately 7-11-week-old female C3H/HeJ mice were given skin taken from approximately 6-13-month-old C3H/HeJ graft donors that had spontaneous alopecia.

This CDR3 is 16 amino acids long. Deletions cut 3 bases from V and 0 bases from J, with 13 bases between. Germline CDR1 NSQYPW, CDR2 LRSPGD (reference sequence). Following RNA extraction, reverse transcription yielded cDNA that acted as the sequencing template. Here immunoSEQ multiplex PCR was the method, and the copy in TCRdb shows in-frame clones only, minus some. This sample has about 120,000 clones, each found more than once. Study-wide findings and caveats: Mouse data revealed clearer TCR sharing than patient data did, a gap possibly tied to HLA. Scalp sample sequencing also detects resident alphabeta T cells of normal skin.

There are a few counts of this clone. The antigen is not known. The gene names given are mouse names. The missing CDR3 end, 4 residues past where the read stops, is filled in from the germline J gene. Sequencing input: lesional skin. J is TRBJ2-3 and V is TRBV1, with D possibly being TRBD2 (6 bases). This TCR was sampled from a C3H/HeJ mouse with alopecia areata. The strain bears MHC haplotype H2-k. The sequenced part of the CDR3 DNA is TGCACCTGCAGTGCGAAGTCGGGGGGTAGTGCAGAA. This codes for CTCSAKSGGSAE. The full CDR3 sequence reads CTCSAKSGGSAETLYF.